This T cell receptor (beta chain) was identified during a study of T-cell reconstitution after alpha-beta-depleted transplantation in children. Study-level points and caveats: T-cell counts and diversity were attributed mostly to newly produced T cells one year after transplant. The study traced high day-60 TCRbeta diversity in some patients to surviving recipient T cells and thymic progenitors. Reportedly, only several hundred clones from non-depleted graft cells drove alpha-beta T-cell counts at about two months.

Unique molecular identifiers were built into the TCRbeta library. TCRdb fed the PCR reads into MiXCR, producing one record per CDR3 protein. Found here are about 600,000 distinct CDR3 sequences, 10% to 15% of them singletons; the top ten hold 2.2%. The germline V gene encodes CDR1 MNHEY and CDR2 SVGEGT. There are 13 residues in the CDR3. Trimming took off 0 bases at V and 7 bases at J, with 7 bases between the two ends. This clonotype was seen repeatedly, ten times or more. As yet, its antigen is unknown. The chain employs TRBV6-2 or TRBV6-3 and TRBJ2-1, with D unresolved. The receptor was isolated from a male patient younger than 18 who had a stem cell transplant for acute myeloid leukemia, so the T cells may come from the graft donor. Specimen: PBMCs, mostly from graft donor cells, collected 360 days after TCRalphabeta/CD19-depleted stem cell transplant. This CDR3 is CASSYSNLNEQFF. CDR3 sequence (DNA): TGTGCCAGCAGTTACTCTAACCTTAATGAGCAGTTCTTC.